Listed below are T cell receptor beta chains from one sample, sequenced in a study of control samples from healthy donors and cancer patients. Generated by immunoSEQ multiplex PCR, the TCRdb table keeps only in-frame clones and is missing some. The repertoire holds approximately 140,000 clones, with nearly 90% as singletons. The specimen was PBMCs. Receptor source: a man over 45 with head and neck cancer. Each CDR3 is given with its conserved first and last residue. Each record gives: J gene, V gene, clone size, D gene, CDR3 protein, CDR3 DNA. The D gene is left open where the match is weak. Rows may omit the clone size; those that give it use once, few, many or a size class.

TRBJ1-2	TRBV28	-	TRBD1	CASSLQLGTGGLYGYTF	TGTGCCAGCAGTTTGCAACTTGGGACAGGGGGCTTATATGGCTACACCTTC
TRBJ2-1	TRBV6-5	-	TRBD1	CASLQGSDGNEQFF	TGTGCCAGTCTACAGGGGAGTGATGGCAATGAGCAGTTCTTC
TRBJ2-2	TRBV10-1	-	TRBD2	CASNSGATGELFF	TGCGCCAGCAACAGCGGGGCCACCGGGGAGCTGTTTTTT
TRBJ1-1	TRBV27	few	TRBD1	CASRHTGAAEAFF	TGTGCCAGCAGGCATACAGGGGCCGCTGAAGCTTTCTTT
TRBJ2-5	TRBV28	-	TRBD1	CASSLVEGGRETQYF	TGTGCCAGCAGTTTAGTGGAAGGGGGCCGGGAGACCCAGTACTTC
TRBJ2-1	TRBV11-2	-	TRBD2	CASSLDLAGGRSYNEQFF	TGTGCCAGCAGCTTAGACCTAGCGGGAGGGAGGTCCTACAATGAGCAGTTCTTC
TRBJ2-2	TRBV4-1	-	-	CASSQESAGELFF	TGCGCCAGCAGCCAAGAATCGGCCGGGGAGCTGTTTTTT
TRBJ2-3	TRBV7-2	-	-	CASSMTPDTQYF	TGTGCCAGCAGCATGACCCCAGATACGCAGTATTTT
TRBJ1-2	TRBV4-1	few	TRBD1	CASSLRTGGRNGYTF	TGCGCCAGCAGCCTAAGGACAGGGGGTCGGAATGGCTACACCTTC
TRBJ2-1	TRBV2	-	TRBD2	CASSENGLAGVGEQFF	TGTGCCAGCAGTGAAAACGGTCTAGCGGGAGTCGGAGAGCAGTTCTTC
TRBJ2-7	TRBV3-1/TRBV3-2	-	-	CASSLNSGGAGFIHEQYF	TGTGCCAGCAGCCTTAACTCAGGGGGGGCCGGGTTTATCCACGAGCAGTACTTC
TRBJ1-2	TRBV6-1	many	-	CASSDLGTVNYGYTF	TGTGCCAGCAGTGATCTAGGGACCGTTAACTATGGCTACACCTTC
TRBJ1-1	TRBV11-2	-	-	CASSQRVDTEAFF	TGTGCCAGCAGCCAAAGGGTTGACACTGAAGCTTTCTTT
TRBJ2-5	TRBV27	-	-	CASSLAGERETQYF	TGTGCCAGCAGTTTAGCAGGGGAGAGGGAGACCCAGTACTTC
TRBJ1-5	TRBV5-1	-	-	CASSLAPGSNQPQHF	TGCGCCAGCAGCTTGGCCCCAGGCAGCAATCAGCCCCAGCATTTT
TRBJ2-4	TRBV19	-	-	CATLPRGSIIQYF	TGTGCCACTCTTCCCCGAGGAAGCATCATTCAGTACTTC
TRBJ2-5	TRBV29-1	-	TRBD1	CSVEGTGGQETQYF	TGCAGCGTTGAAGGGACAGGGGGACAAGAGACCCAGTACTTC
TRBJ2-7	TRBV18	-	-	CASSWGKDYEQYF	TGTGCCAGCTCATGGGGGAAGGATTACGAGCAGTACTTC
TRBJ2-1	TRBV28	-	TRBD1	CASSWTGGNEQFF	TGTGCCAGCAGTTGGACAGGGGGGAATGAGCAGTTCTTC
TRBJ2-2	TRBV11-2	-	-	CASSLEAGGELFF	TGTGCCAGCAGCTTAGAGGCGGGGGGGGAGCTGTTTTTT
TRBJ2-2	TRBV6-5	-	-	CASSSGEPGELFF	TGTGCCAGCAGTTCGGGAGAACCCGGGGAGCTGTTTTTT
TRBJ2-7	TRBV6-6	-	-	CASSYSGARSEQYF	TGTGCCAGCAGTTACTCGGGTGCGAGATCCGAGCAGTACTTC
TRBJ2-7	TRBV7-9	-	TRBD1	CASRAGQGQYEQYF	TGTGCCAGCAGAGCTGGACAGGGCCAATACGAGCAGTACTTC
TRBJ1-2	TRBV18	-	-	CASSPANGDGYTF	TGTGCCAGCTCACCCGCGAATGGGGATGGCTACACCTTC
TRBJ2-3	TRBV5-1	-	TRBD2	CASSLIASGRAPDTQYF	TGCGCCAGCAGCTTGATAGCTAGCGGGAGGGCCCCAGATACGCAGTATTTT
TRBJ2-2	TRBV7-3	-	TRBD2	CASAGLANTGELFF	TGTGCCAGCGCCGGACTAGCGAACACCGGGGAGCTGTTTTTT
TRBJ2-3	TRBV7-8	-	TRBD1	CASSAGTVSTDTQYF	TGTGCCAGCAGCGCTGGGACAGTTTCTACAGATACGCAGTATTTT
TRBJ1-1	TRBV5-4	-	-	CASSSIDSEAFF	TGTGCCAGCAGCTCGATAGACAGCGAAGCTTTCTTT
TRBJ2-2	TRBV5-1	-	TRBD2	CASRAGGASTGELFF	TGCGCCAGCAGAGCCGGGGGGGCTAGCACCGGGGAGCTGTTTTTT
TRBJ1-2	TRBV2	-	TRBD1	CASSEGQGFGGYTF	TGTGCCAGCAGTGAGGGACAGGGCTTCGGTGGCTACACCTTC
TRBJ2-5	TRBV7-2	-	-	CASSLGRQYQETQYF	TGTGCCAGCAGCTTGGGCCGACAGTACCAAGAGACCCAGTACTTC
TRBJ1-4	TRBV27	-	-	CASSPQRTKQNEKLFF	TGTGCCAGCAGTCCTCAGAGGACGAAACAAAATGAAAAACTGTTTTTT
TRBJ2-1	TRBV4-1	-	-	CASSQKFSEQFF	TGCGCCAGCAGCCAAAAGTTTTCTGAGCAGTTCTTC
TRBJ1-2	TRBV5-1	-	TRBD1	CASSLGQGPPGRGYTF	TGCGCCAGCAGCCTCGGACAGGGTCCACCTGGTCGCGGCTACACCTTC
TRBJ2-7	TRBV7-9	-	-	CASSRWYEQYF	TGTGCCAGCAGCCGATGGTACGAGCAGTACTTC
TRBJ1-5	TRBV11-2	once	-	CASSASVLGNQPQHF	TGTGCCAGCAGCGCCTCGGTGTTAGGGAATCAGCCCCAGCATTTT
TRBJ2-2	TRBV5-1	-	TRBD1	CASSLEQGAGELFF	TGCGCCAGCAGCTTGGAACAGGGGGCCGGGGAGCTGTTTTTT
TRBJ1-3	TRBV18	-	-	CASSPPNENTIYF	TGTGCCAGCTCACCACCGAATGAAAACACCATATATTTT
TRBJ1-1	TRBV7-9	-	-	CASSLGSGVKAFF	TGTGCCAGCAGCTTAGGATCAGGGGTAAAAGCTTTCTTT
TRBJ1-1	TRBV6-5	few	-	CASSYRGDSTEAFF	TGTGCCAGCAGTTACAGGGGCGACAGCACTGAAGCTTTCTTT
TRBJ2-3	TRBV7-2	-	-	CASSLGGRDTQYF	TGTGCCAGCAGCTTAGGGGGGAGAGATACGCAGTATTTT
TRBJ1-2	TRBV14	-	-	CASSQDRREFYGYTF	TGTGCCAGCAGCCAAGATCGGCGCGAGTTCTATGGCTACACCTTC
TRBJ2-3	TRBV6-5	few	TRBD1	CASSSTGQGGTDTQYF	TGTGCCAGCAGTTCAACCGGACAGGGCGGCACAGATACGCAGTATTTT